This TCR beta chain was sequenced for a study of spatial heterogeneity in lung cancer. Study at large: Consistently, beta-chain sequences turned up in larger numbers than alpha-chain sequences did.

This clonotype showed up many times. Its antigen is unknown. The library was designed around alpha chains, so this beta chain is a stray read whose abundance carries little weight. CDR1 MNHEY and CDR2 SVGAGI come from the germline V gene. V was pared by 4 bases and J by 3 bases, with 21 bases between. The CDR3 loop spans 17 amino acids. Unique molecular identifiers tagged every individual TCR cDNA molecule. TCRdb passed the 5' RACE reads through MiXCR, listing each CDR3 protein once. The sample has 6,500 to 9,000 distinct CDR3 sequences, 6.5% to 9.5% seen once. Overall study findings and caveats: Ubiquitous expanded tumor TCRs showed up in blood more at resection than follow-up.

Time point described: sample taken at primary tumor resection. Whole RNA was taken from tumor, nontumor lung or frozen PBMC; it was then sequenced unsorted. The donors were 70 or so patients with non-small cell lung cancer that was early-stage and untreated. The origin of this receptor is a male donor with early-stage non-small cell lung cancer. The chain recombines TRBV6-5 with TRBJ1-1; tentatively, D is TRBD1 (6 bases). Here the sequenced sample was PBMCs, taken at surgery. This CDR3 reads CASSWGTTGFSYTEAFF. DNA of the CDR3: TGTGCCAGCAGTTGGGGCACTACAGGGTTTTCTTACACTGAAGCTTTCTTT.